This entry concerns a single T cell receptor (beta chain). What it binds is not known. The sample is drawn from a study of T cell repertoires in cytomegalovirus infection. The wider study: In public TCR beta signatures, there were indications of both CMV infection and matching HLA type.

TCRdb reanalysed the reads using MiXCR and keeps one entry per CDR3 protein. The table shows 650,000 to 900,000 distinct CDR3 sequences, with approximately 32% occurring only once. The sequence was collected from a human donor in good health (CMV status not recorded). Some clones in this sample may be carry-over from other donors' samples. Material: cultured CD8+ T cells from PBMCs, obtained from culture after CMV antigen stimulation.

The CDR3 sequence is CASSLIAGPEETQYF. The CDR3 DNA follows: TGTGCCAGCAGTTTAATAGCAGGGCCCGAGGAGACCCAGTACTTC. The rearrangement uses TRBV12-3 or TRBV12-4 and TRBJ2-5, with a weak D call TRBD1 (5 bases). Between the trimmed V and J ends, which lost 2 bases and 5 bases, there was a span of 15 bases. CDR3 length equals 15 residues.